Below, one T cell receptor beta chain is given with its context. The sample belongs to a study of control samples from healthy donors and cancer patients. The table came from immunoSEQ multiplex PCR; TCRdb's copy has only in-frame clones and leaves some out. The sample has roughly 90,000 clones, 80% to 95% seen once. This sequence originates from a woman in her twenties or thirties in good health. The source material was blood.

The CDR3 protein is CASSSPWTGVAFF. CDR3 coding DNA: TGTGCCAGCAGCTCCCCCTGGACAGGGGTGGCTTTCTTT. The V call is TRBV12-1, the J call TRBJ1-1; the D segment call TRBD1 is taken from the table without a DNA check. TRBV12-1 is noted as a pseudogene. This CDR3 comprises 13 residues.